The source of this T cell receptor beta chain is a study of blood T cell repertoires in COVID-19. Per the study methods: The authors estimated nucleated cell counts from reference gene primer amplification. Assay used: immunoSEQ multiplex PCR; TCRdb lists only in-frame clones, some missing. V and J calls plus clone size are reproduced from that table; the DNA served to infer D and trimming. Among 150,000 or so clones listed, around 85% were seen once. CDR1 is LGHDT, CDR2 YNNKEL, per germline (reference sequence). V trimming: 4 bases; J trimming: 0 bases; junction bases outside the gene matches: 8. The CDR3 is 17 residues long.

The J gene is TRBJ1-1, the V gene TRBV3-1 (or the pseudogene TRBV3-2), with TRBD1 identical over 10 bases. The source of this sequence is a woman between 65 and 79 years old with acute or convalescent COVID-19. The sample was peripheral blood. The CDR3 DNA reads as TGTGCCAGCAGCCGGGGGACAGGGGTTTCCATGAACACTGAAGCTTTCTTT. Translated, it gives CASSRGTGVSMNTEAFF.